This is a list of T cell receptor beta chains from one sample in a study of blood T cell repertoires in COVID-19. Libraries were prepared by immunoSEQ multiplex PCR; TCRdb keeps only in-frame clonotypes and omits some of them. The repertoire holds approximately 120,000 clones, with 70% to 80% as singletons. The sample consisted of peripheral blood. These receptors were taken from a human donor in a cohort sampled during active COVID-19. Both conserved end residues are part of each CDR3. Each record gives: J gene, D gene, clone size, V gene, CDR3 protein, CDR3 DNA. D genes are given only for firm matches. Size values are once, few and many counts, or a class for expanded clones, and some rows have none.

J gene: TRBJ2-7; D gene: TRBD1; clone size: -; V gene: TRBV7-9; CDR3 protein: CASRQGAGEQYF; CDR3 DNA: TGTGCCAGCAGACAGGGGGCAGGCGAGCAGTACTTC
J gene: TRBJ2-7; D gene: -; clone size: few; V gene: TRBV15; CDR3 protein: CATSGTGEQYF; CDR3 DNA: TGTGCCACCAGCGGTACAGGCGAGCAGTACTTC
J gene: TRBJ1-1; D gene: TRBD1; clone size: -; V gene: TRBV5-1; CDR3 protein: CASSLVPERQGGNTEAFF; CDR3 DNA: TGCGCCAGCAGCTTGGTACCGGAGCGGCAGGGGGGTAATACTGAAGCTTTCTTT
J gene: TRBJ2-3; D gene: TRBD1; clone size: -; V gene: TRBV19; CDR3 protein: CASSLDRDRTDTQYF; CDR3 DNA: TGTGCCAGTAGTTTGGACAGGGACCGCACAGATACGCAGTATTTT
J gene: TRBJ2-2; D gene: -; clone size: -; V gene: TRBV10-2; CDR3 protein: CASSVTAADTGELFF; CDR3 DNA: TGCGCCAGCAGTGTTACCGCGGCGGACACCGGGGAGCTGTTTTTT
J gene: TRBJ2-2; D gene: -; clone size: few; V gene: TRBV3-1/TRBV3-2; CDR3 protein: CASSHKLSNTGELFF; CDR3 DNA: TGTGCCAGCAGCCATAAATTATCGAACACCGGGGAGCTGTTTTTT
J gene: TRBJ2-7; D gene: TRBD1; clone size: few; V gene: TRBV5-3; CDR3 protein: CARSRLGQYEQYF; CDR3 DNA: TGTGCCAGAAGCCGATTGGGACAGTACGAGCAGTACTTC
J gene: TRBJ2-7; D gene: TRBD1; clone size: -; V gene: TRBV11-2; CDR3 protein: CASSTGTGDLYEQYF; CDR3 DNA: TGTGCCAGCAGCACAGGGACAGGGGATCTCTACGAGCAGTACTTC
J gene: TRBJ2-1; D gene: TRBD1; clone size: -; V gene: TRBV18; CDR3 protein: CASSPSGTGWPNNEQFF; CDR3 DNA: TGTGCCAGCTCACCGTCCGGGACAGGGTGGCCCAACAATGAGCAGTTCTTC
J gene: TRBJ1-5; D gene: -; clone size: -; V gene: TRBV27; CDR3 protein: CASSFTGTPTPQHF; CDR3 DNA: TGTGCCAGCAGTTTCACCGGGACTCCCACGCCCCAGCATTTT
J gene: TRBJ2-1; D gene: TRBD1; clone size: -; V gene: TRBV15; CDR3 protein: CATSTRRQGNNEQFF; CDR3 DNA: TGTGCCACCAGCACTCGGCGACAGGGGAACAATGAGCAGTTCTTC
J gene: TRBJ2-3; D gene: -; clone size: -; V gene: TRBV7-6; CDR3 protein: CASSLGGAGVRTDTQYF; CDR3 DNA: TGTGCCAGCAGCTTAGGAGGGGCAGGGGTCCGCACAGATACGCAGTATTTT
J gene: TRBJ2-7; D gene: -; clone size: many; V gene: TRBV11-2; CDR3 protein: CASSLVRPALGSHYEQYF; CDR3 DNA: TGTGCCAGCAGCTTAGTAAGGCCAGCTCTGGGCAGCCACTACGAGCAGTACTTC
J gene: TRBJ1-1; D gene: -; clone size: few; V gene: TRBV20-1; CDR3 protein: CSASPGREAFF; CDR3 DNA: TGCAGTGCTAGCCCCGGGAGGGAAGCTTTCTTT
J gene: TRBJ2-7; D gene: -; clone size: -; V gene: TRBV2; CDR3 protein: CASTAGKYEQYF; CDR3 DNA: TGTGCCAGCACGGCAGGGAAATACGAGCAGTACTTC
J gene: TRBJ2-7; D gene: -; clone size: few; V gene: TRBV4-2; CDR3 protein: CASSQRGGGVGYEQYF; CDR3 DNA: TGTGCCAGCAGCCAAAGGGGGGGAGGGGTTGGCTACGAGCAGTACTTC
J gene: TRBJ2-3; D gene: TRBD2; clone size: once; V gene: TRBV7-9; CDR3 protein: CASKRGGEDTQYF; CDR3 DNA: TGTGCCAGCAAACGGGGGGGCGAAGATACGCAGTATTTT
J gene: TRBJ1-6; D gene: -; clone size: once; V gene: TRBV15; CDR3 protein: CATSRDAGDDSPLHF; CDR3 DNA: TGTGCCACCAGCAGAGATGCAGGGGATGATTCACCCCTCCACTTT
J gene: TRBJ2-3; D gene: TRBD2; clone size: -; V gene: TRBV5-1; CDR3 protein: CASSLGLRGAIDTQYF; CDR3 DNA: TGCGCCAGCAGCTTGGGGTTGCGGGGGGCCATAGATACGCAGTATTTT
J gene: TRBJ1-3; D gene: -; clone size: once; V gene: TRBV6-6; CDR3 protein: CASSQGQTFSSGNTIYF; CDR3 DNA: TGTGCCAGCAGTCAGGGACAAACTTTCAGCTCTGGAAACACCATATATTTT
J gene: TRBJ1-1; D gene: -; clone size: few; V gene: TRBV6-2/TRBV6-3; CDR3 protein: CASSYARRRPPGEAFF; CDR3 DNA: TGTGCCAGCAGTTACGCGCGTCGTCGCCCGCCGGGGGAAGCTTTCTTT
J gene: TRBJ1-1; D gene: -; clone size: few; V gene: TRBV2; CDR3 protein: CASRVGPNTEAFF; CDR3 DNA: TGTGCCAGCAGAGTCGGTCCGAACACTGAAGCTTTCTTT
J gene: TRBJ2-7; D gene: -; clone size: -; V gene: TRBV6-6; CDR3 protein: CASTSRSNYEQYF; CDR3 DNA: TGTGCCAGCACTAGCCGATCTAACTACGAGCAGTACTTC
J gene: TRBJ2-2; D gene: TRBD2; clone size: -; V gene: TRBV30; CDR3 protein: CAWSVREGEDTGELFF; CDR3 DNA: TGTGCCTGGAGTGTACGGGAGGGGGAGGACACCGGGGAGCTGTTTTTT
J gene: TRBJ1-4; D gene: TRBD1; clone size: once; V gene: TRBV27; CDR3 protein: CASSYAGTGGEKLFF; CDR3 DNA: TGTGCCAGCAGTTACGCCGGGACAGGGGGAGAAAAACTGTTTTTT
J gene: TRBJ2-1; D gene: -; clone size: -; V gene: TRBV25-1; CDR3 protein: CASSEYGDKNYNEQFF; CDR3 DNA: TGTGCCAGCAGTGAATACGGGGACAAGAACTACAATGAGCAGTTCTTC
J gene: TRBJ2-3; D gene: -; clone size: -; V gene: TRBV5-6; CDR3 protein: CASSLAGGDTQYF; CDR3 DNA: TGTGCCAGCAGCTTGGCCGGCGGCGATACGCAGTATTTT
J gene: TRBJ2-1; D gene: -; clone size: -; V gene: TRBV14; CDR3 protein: CASSQDRGGGYNEQFF; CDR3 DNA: TGTGCCAGCAGCCAAGATAGGGGAGGGGGCTACAATGAGCAGTTCTTC
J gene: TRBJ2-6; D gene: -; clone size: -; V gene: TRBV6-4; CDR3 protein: CASSDSGGGTGANVLTF; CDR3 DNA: TGTGCCAGCAGTGACTCGGGGGGGGGCACAGGGGCCAACGTCCTGACTTTC
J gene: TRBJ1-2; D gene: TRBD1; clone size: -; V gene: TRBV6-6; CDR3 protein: CASSYQTGVYGYTF; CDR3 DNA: TGTGCCAGCAGTTACCAGACAGGGGTATATGGCTACACCTTC
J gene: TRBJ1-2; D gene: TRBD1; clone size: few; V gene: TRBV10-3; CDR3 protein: CAISEPNKGQGYGYTF; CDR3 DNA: TGTGCCATCAGTGAGCCAAATAAGGGACAGGGCTATGGCTACACCTTC